These 23 T cell receptor beta chains were all obtained from the same sample, sequenced in a study of tumor-infiltrating lymphocytes in oesophageal squamous cell carcinoma. TCRdb fed the PCR reads into MiXCR, producing one record per CDR3 protein. The sample carries approximately 2,600 distinct CDR3 sequences, more than 13% recorded once. The sequencing sample was made of esophageal tumor tissue. Receptor source: a male donor with esophageal squamous cell carcinoma.

As to this clonotype: In this CDR3 the conserved last residue, phenylalanine or tryptophan, is missing, so a read error is likely. It is unclear where the CDR3 begins or ends on the DNA, so no DNA is shown, and the CDR3 is as TCRdb lists it. V and J are TRBV28 and TRBJ2-7; whether TRBD1, the table's D call, matches the DNA was not checked. Including both end residues, the CDR3 is 15 amino acids long. Germline CDR1 is MDHEN and CDR2 is SYDVKM. CDR3 protein: CASSFSGGQGYTFGS.

This clonotype was counted a few times. This rearrangement joins TRBV15 to TRBJ1-2; D gene uncertain. V gave up 0 bases and J gave up 4 bases, with 9 bases separating them. This CDR3 comprises 14 residues. CDR1 LNHNV and CDR2 YYDKDF come from the germline V gene (reference sequence). The DNA of the CDR3 is TGTGCCACCAGCAGAGAAGGGAATTTCTATGGCTACACCTTC. Translation: CATSREGNFYGYTF.

By sample share, this clonotype is medium-sized. A much larger clonotype is one base distant, so this may be a read error. V usage is TRBV6-1 and J usage is TRBJ2-5; the match to TRBD1 covers 11 bases. Per germline, CDR1 MNHNS and CDR2 SASEGT. V shed 7 bases, J shed 11 bases, and the junction held 24 bases outside the gene matches. CDR3 size: 18 residues. CDR3 sequence (DNA): TGTGCCAGCACCTCCGGGACAGGGGGGACTGGGCCCTACAATGAGCAGTACTTC. Protein product: CASTSGTGGTGPYNEQYF.

This clonotype was picked up many times. The CDR3 here is CASSTGPGYNSPLHF. The CDR3 bases are TGTGCCAGCAGTACAGGCCCAGGCTATAATTCACCCCTCCACTTT. The chain links TRBV28 to TRBJ1-6; TRBD1 is a possible D gene (5 bases). The V gene lost 5 bases and the J gene lost 3 bases, with 11 bases spanning the gap. Looked up from germline, CDR1 is MDHEN and CDR2 is SYDVKM. The CDR3 contains 15 residues.

The V gene is TRBV10-3, the J gene TRBJ1-2; no reliable D call. The ends were cut back, 6 bases at V and 4 bases at J, with 6 bases in the middle. The CDR3 has 11 amino acids. Germline CDR1 is ENHRY and CDR2 is SYGVKD. This chain's CDR3 is CAIRSIYGYTF. CDR3 DNA: TGTGCCATCAGATCCATCTATGGCTACACCTTC.

By proportion, this clonotype is large (0.1 to 1%). The J gene is TRBJ2-1, the V gene TRBV6-1; TRBD1 agrees at 11 bases. Germline V gene data show CDR1 as MNHNS and CDR2 as SASEGT. The CDR3 consists of 18 residues. V lost 7 bases, J lost 2 bases, and 13 bases stayed unmatched. The CDR3 sequence is CASTSGTGGTGPYNEQFF. Written as DNA, the CDR3 is TGTGCCAGCACCTCCGGGACAGGGGGGACTGGGCCCTACAATGAGCAGTTCTTC.

By its share, this clonotype is large. The chain has TRBV7-2 and TRBJ1-3; D is undetermined. Germline CDR1 and CDR2: SGHTA and FQGNSA. The CDR3 loop spans 15 amino acids. Trimming took 2 bases from V and 2 from J, leaving 10 bases between them. CDR3 loop: CASSLRPLAGNTIYF. Here the CDR3 DNA reads TGTGCCAGCAGCTTACGGCCCCTAGCTGGAAACACCATATATTTT. Full variable domain (missing parts from reference TRBV7-2 and TRBJ1-3): GAGVSQSPSNKVTEKGKDVELRCDPISGHTALYWYRQSLGQGLEFLIYFQGNSAPDKSGLPSDRFSAERTGGSVSTLTIQRTQQEDSAVYLCASSLRPLAGNTIYFGEGSWLTVV.

This clonotype is medium-sized (0.01 to 0.1%) in the sample. The chain carries TRBV6-1 and TRBJ2-7, with D uncertain. Germline loops: CDR1 MNHNS, CDR2 SASEGT. Deletions cut 4 bases from V and 3 bases from J, with 7 bases between. The CDR3 contains 12 residues. The CDR3 reads CASSVQGYEQYF. The CDR3 nucleotides read TGTGCCAGCAGTGTCCAAGGCTACGAGCAGTACTTC.

Details on this clonotype: Being one base from a much bigger clone, this may be a read error. The V and J genes are TRBV14 and TRBJ2-5, with D unclear. Looked up from germline, CDR1 is SGHDN and CDR2 is FVKESK. This CDR3 spans 13 amino acids. The V and J ends lost 2 bases and 13 bases respectively, with 17 bases between them. CDR3 region: CASSQSPRQPGYF. CDR3 sequence (DNA): TGTGCCAGCAGCCAATCCCCCCGGCAGCCCGGGTACTTC.

This clonotype was found many times. The V and J genes are TRBV6-1 and TRBJ2-7; the match to TRBD2 covers 9 bases. Trimming cost V 5 bases and J 2 bases; bases outside gene matches: 7. Germline CDR1 is MNHNS and CDR2 is SASEGT. The CDR3 is 15 amino acids. In DNA form, the CDR3 reads TGTGCCAGCAGTTATGAAGCGGGGGGTGCCTACGAGCAGTACTTC. Translated, it gives CASSYEAGGAYEQYF.

This clonotype is termed medium-sized. This chain links TRBV12-3 or TRBV12-4 with TRBJ1-1; perhaps TRBD1 as D (6 bases). Trimming removed 7 bases from V and 0 bases from J, with 12 bases in between. CDR3 length: 14 amino acids. The CDR3 region has the DNA TGTGCCAGCACTTCCGGGACATTGAACACTGAAGCTTTCTTT. It translates to CASTSGTLNTEAFF.

This clonotype appeared a few times. The J gene is TRBJ2-1, the V gene TRBV30, with D possibly TRBD1 on 5 matching bases. This CDR3 region has 13 residues. The germline V gene has CDR1 GTSNPN and CDR2 SVGIG (reference sequence). The V gene lost 2 bases and the J gene lost 8 bases, with 13 bases spanning the gap. CDR3 in amino acids: CAWSTLKGYEQFF. The CDR3 DNA sequence: TGTGCCTGGAGTACCCTAAAGGGGTATGAGCAGTTCTTC.

This clonotype turned up a few times. The CDR3 does not close with the conserved phenylalanine or tryptophan, likely indicating a read error. It is unclear where the CDR3 begins or ends on the DNA, so no DNA is shown, and the CDR3 is as TCRdb lists it. The chain is built from TRBV11-2 and TRBJ2-6; the table's D call of TRBD1 was not tested on the DNA. Termini included, the CDR3 measures 9 amino acids. Per germline, CDR1 SGHAT and CDR2 FQNNGV. The CDR3 reads CASSLDFGQ.

By share of the sample, this clonotype is medium-sized (0.01 to 0.1%). The chain couples TRBV5-6 to TRBJ2-5; a possible D gene is TRBD1 (5 bases). Looked up from germline, CDR1 is SGHDT and CDR2 is YYEEEE. The CDR3 has 16 amino acids. V gave up 0 bases and J gave up 4 bases, with 16 bases separating them. In DNA form, the CDR3 reads TGTGCCAGCAGCTTGGGCTCTCGACAGTTACTAGAGACCCAGTACTTC. Translated: CASSLGSRQLLETQYF.

By share of the sample, this clonotype is medium-sized (0.01 to 0.1%). A much larger clone lies a single base off, so this may be a read error. This rearrangement joins TRBV7-9 to TRBJ2-1; the D gene could be TRBD1 or TRBD2 (5 bases each). The J call may not be correct, given that the DNA end is closer to TRBJ2-7. This CDR3 is built from 15 residues. Germline loops: CDR1 SEHNR, CDR2 FQNEAQ (reference sequence). The CDR3 coding sequence is TGTGCCAGCAGCTTAATAGGGGACCACTACAATGAGCAGTACTTC. It yields the protein CASSLIGDHYNEQYF.

This clonotype showed up many times. A read error is possible here, since a much larger clone lies one base away. The V gene is TRBV6-1, the J gene TRBJ2-1, with D tentatively TRBD1 (6 bases). Germline V CDR1 and CDR2: MNHNS, SASEGT. The CDR3 consists of 14 residues. V lost 6 bases and J lost 10, with 19 bases in between. The CDR3 DNA reads TGTGCCAGCAGCCTTACAGGGTCCGCTTACGAGCAGTTCTTC. Residues: CASSLTGSAYEQFF.

This clonotype is large. The CDR3 spells CATSDLGRGETQYF. Written as DNA, the CDR3 is TGTGCCACCAGTGATTTGGGCAGGGGAGAGACCCAGTACTTC. This chain uses TRBV24-1 with TRBJ2-5, with a tentative D call TRBD1 (6 bases). The germline CDR1 and CDR2 sequences are KGHDR and SFDVKD. The CDR3 sequence is 14 residues long. The V end was cut by 0 bases, the J end by 4 bases, with 8 bases between.

This clonotype was observed many times. The chain couples TRBV11-2 to TRBJ2-5; TRBD2 might be the D (6 bases). With 5 bases removed from V and 2 bases from J, the gap between germline ends came to 18 bases. The germline CDR1 and CDR2 sequences are SGHAT and FQNNGV. The CDR3 has 16 amino acids. This CDR3 reads CASSVGSVAGQETQYF. The CDR3 coding sequence is TGTGCCAGCAGCGTAGGTTCGGTCGCGGGGCAAGAGACCCAGTACTTC.

This clonotype was recorded at least ten times. The chain carries TRBV11-3 and TRBJ2-7; 10 nucleotides align to TRBD2. V lost 3 bases and J lost 4; bases outside the gene matches: 9. Germline V gene sequence: CDR1 SGHNT, CDR2 YENEEA. The CDR3 loop spans 16 amino acids. CDR3 sequence reads: CASSFPSLAGGYEQYF. In DNA, the CDR3 is TGTGCCAGCAGCTTCCCCAGTTTAGCGGGGGGATACGAGCAGTACTTC.

This clonotype was seen many times. It may be a read error: a sequence one base away is much more abundant. This chain uses TRBV11-2 with TRBJ2-5; 9 bases align to TRBD1. With 1 base clipped from V and 11 bases from J, the junction kept 8 bases outside the gene matches. CDR1 and CDR2 from the germline V gene are SGHAT and FQNNGV. The CDR3 has 14 amino acids. The CDR3, as DNA: TGTGCCAGCAGCTTAGCGGGACAGGGATATGAGCAGTACTTC. Encoded protein: CASSLAGQGYEQYF. The variable domain in full, completed from reference TRBV11-2 and TRBJ2-5, reads EAGVAQSPRYKIIEKRQSVAFWCNPISGHATLYWYQQILGQGPKLLIQFQNNGVVDDSQLPKDRFSAERLKGVDSTLKIQPAKLEDSAVYLCASSLAGQGYEQYFGPGTRLLVL.

This chain connects TRBV9 to TRBJ1-6; TRBD1 is a possible D gene (5 bases). The CDR3 has 15 amino acids. Germline V lookup: CDR1 SGDLS, CDR2 YYNGEE. V dropped 3 bases and J dropped 7 bases, with 14 bases sitting between them. The chain's CDR3 is CASSAGGGENSPLHF. The CDR3 DNA reads as TGTGCCAGCAGCGCGGGTGGGGGTGAGAATTCACCCCTCCACTTT.

The sample holds a few counts of this clonotype. V and J are TRBV24-1 and TRBJ1-2, with a possible D match to TRBD1 (5 bases). Germline CDR1 is KGHDR and CDR2 is SFDVKD. V lost 4 bases and J 8 bases, leaving 13 bases between the germline ends. This CDR3 has 13 residues. DNA for the CDR3: TGTGCCACCAGTGACCCATCGACAGTCGGCTACACCTTC. It yields the protein CATSDPSTVGYTF.

The chain links TRBV9 to TRBJ2-2; TRBD1 is a possible D gene (5 bases). V lost 8 bases and J lost 2, with 16 bases in between. Germline V CDR1 and CDR2: SGDLS, YYNGEE. CDR3 size: 15 residues. The CDR3 sequence is CASGHFGENTGELFF. The CDR3 bases are TGTGCCAGTGGACACTTTGGGGAAAACACCGGGGAGCTGTTTTTT.